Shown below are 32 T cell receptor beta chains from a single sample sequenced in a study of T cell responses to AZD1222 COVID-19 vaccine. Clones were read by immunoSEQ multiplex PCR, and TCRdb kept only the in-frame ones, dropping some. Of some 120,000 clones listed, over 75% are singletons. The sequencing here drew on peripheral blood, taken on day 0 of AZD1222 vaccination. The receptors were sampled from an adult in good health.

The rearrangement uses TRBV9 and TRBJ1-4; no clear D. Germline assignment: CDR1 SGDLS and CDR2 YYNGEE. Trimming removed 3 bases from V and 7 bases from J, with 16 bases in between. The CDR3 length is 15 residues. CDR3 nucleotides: TGTGCCAGCAGCGCGAGTTTAGGGTTGGGTGAAAAACTGTTTTTT. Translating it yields CASSASLGLGEKLFF.

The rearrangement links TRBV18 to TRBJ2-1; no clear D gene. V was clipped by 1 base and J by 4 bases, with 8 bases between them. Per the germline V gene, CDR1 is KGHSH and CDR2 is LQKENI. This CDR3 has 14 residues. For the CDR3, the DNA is TGTGCCAGCTCACCACTTCCAGTTTACAATGAGCAGTTCTTC. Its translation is CASSPLPVYNEQFF.

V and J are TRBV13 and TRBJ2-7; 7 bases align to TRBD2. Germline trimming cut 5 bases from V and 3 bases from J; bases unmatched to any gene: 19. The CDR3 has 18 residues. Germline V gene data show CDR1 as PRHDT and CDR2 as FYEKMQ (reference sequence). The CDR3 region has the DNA TGTGCCAGCAGCCCAAGCCCATACAGCGGGAAAGACTTCTACGAGCAGTACTTC. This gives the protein CASSPSPYSGKDFYEQYF. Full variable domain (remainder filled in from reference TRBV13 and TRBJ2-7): AAGVIQSPRHLIKEKRETATLKCYPIPRHDTVYWYQQGPGQDPQFLISFYEKMQSDKGSIPDRFSAQQFSDYHSELNMSSLELGDSALYFCASSPSPYSGKDFYEQYFGPGTRLTVT.

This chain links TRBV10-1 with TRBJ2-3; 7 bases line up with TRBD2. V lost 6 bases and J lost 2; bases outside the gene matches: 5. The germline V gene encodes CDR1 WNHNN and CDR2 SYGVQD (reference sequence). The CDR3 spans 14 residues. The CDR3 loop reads CASSDGGTTDTQYF. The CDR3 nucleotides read TGCGCCAGCAGCGACGGGGGGACCACAGATACGCAGTATTTT.

The CDR3 loop is CASSYEGARGTDTQYF. The CDR3 DNA reads TGTGCCAGCAGTTACGAGGGGGCCCGGGGCACAGATACGCAGTATTTT. V gene TRBV6-2 or TRBV6-3 combines with J gene TRBJ2-3; the match to TRBD1 covers 7 bases. The CDR3 length is 16 residues. Trimming at V came to 2 bases and at J to 1 base, leaving 6 bases not matched to a gene. Germline values: CDR1 MNHEY, CDR2 SVGEGT.

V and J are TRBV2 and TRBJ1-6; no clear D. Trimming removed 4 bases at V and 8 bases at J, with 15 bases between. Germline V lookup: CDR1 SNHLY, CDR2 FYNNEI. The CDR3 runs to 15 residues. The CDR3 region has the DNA TGTGCCAGCAGTGTTTGGAGGACCGAGGATTCACCCCTCCACTTT. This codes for CASSVWRTEDSPLHF.

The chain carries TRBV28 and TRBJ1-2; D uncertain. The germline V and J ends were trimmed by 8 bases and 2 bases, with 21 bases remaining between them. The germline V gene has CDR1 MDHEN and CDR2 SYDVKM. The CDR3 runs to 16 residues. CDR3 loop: CASGNLLVRRNYGYTF. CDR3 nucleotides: TGTGCCAGCGGGAATCTTTTAGTGCGTCGGAACTATGGCTACACCTTC.

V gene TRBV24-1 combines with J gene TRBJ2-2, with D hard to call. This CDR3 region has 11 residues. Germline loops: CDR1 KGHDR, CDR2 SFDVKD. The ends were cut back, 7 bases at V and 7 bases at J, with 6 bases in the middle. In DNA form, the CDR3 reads TGTGCCACCAGCTACGACGGGGAGCTGTTTTTT. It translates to CATSYDGELFF.

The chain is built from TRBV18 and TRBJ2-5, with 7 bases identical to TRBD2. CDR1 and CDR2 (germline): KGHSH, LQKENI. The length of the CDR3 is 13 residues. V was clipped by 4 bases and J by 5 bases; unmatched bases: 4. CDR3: CASSQGLGETQYF. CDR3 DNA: TGTGCCAGCTCACAAGGACTAGGGGAGACCCAGTACTTC.

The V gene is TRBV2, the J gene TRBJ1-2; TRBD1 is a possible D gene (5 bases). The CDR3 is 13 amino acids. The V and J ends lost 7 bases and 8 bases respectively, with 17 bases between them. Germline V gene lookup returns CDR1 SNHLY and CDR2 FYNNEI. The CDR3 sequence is CASNRAGSGGYTF. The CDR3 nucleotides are TGTGCCAGCAATCGGGCAGGGTCGGGAGGCTACACCTTC.

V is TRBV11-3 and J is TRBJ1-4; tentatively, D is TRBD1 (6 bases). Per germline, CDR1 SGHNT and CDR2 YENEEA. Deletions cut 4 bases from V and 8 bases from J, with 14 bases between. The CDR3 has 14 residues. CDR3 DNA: TGTGCCAGCAGCTCGGGGGGCTCGTTAGAAAAACTGTTTTTT. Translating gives CASSSGGSLEKLFF.

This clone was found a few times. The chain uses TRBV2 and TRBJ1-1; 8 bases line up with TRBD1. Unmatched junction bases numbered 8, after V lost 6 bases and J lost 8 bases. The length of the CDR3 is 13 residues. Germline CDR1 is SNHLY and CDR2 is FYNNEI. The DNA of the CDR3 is TGTGCCAGCAGGGGGACAGGATCTAAAGAAGCTTTCTTT. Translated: CASRGTGSKEAFF.

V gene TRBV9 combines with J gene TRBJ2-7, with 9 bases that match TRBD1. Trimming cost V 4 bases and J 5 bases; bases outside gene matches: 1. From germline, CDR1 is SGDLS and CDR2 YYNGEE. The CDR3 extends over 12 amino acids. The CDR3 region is CASSRDRDEQYF. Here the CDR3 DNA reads TGTGCCAGCAGCCGGGACAGGGACGAGCAGTACTTC.

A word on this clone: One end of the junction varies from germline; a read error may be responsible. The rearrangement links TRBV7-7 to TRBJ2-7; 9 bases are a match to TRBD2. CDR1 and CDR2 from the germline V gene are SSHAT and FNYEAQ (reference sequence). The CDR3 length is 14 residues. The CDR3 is CASSLVAGVDEQYF. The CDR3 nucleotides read TGTGCTAGCAGCTTAGTAGCGGGAGTTGACGAGCAGTACTTC.

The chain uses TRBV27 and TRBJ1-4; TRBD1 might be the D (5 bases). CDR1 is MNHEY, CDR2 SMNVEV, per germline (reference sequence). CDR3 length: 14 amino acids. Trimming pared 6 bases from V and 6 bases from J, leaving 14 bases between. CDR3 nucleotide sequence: TGTGCCAGCAGCCCCCTGGCAGGGCATGAAAAACTGTTTTTT. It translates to CASSPLAGHEKLFF.

This CDR3 is CASQRTGGLDVAEQFF. CDR3 coding DNA: TGTGCCAGCCAAAGGACTGGGGGGCTCGATGTAGCTGAGCAGTTCTTC. V usage is TRBV5-5 and J usage is TRBJ2-1, with D perhaps given as TRBD1 or TRBD2 (6 bases each). The CDR3 extends over 16 amino acids. Deletions cut 7 bases from V and 9 bases from J, with 26 bases between. Per germline, CDR1 SGHKS and CDR2 YYEKEE (reference sequence).

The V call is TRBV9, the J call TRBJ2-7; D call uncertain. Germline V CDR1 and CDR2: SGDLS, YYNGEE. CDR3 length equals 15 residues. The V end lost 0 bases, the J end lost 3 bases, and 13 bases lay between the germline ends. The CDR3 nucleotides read TGTGCCAGCAGCGTAGGTCCAGGTCGGCACTACGAGCAGTACTTC. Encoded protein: CASSVGPGRHYEQYF.

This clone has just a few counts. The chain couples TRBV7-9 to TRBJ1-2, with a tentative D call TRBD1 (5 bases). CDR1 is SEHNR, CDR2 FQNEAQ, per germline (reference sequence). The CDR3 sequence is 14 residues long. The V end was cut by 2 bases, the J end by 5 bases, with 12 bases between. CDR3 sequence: CASSLLGTGYGYTF. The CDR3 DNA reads TGTGCCAGCAGCTTACTAGGGACTGGTTATGGCTACACCTTC.

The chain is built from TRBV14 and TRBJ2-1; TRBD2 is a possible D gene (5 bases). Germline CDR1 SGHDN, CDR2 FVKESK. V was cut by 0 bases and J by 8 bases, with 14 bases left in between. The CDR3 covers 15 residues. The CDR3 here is CASSQDIGSSDEQFF. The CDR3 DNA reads TGTGCCAGCAGCCAAGATATAGGGAGCTCGGATGAGCAGTTCTTC.

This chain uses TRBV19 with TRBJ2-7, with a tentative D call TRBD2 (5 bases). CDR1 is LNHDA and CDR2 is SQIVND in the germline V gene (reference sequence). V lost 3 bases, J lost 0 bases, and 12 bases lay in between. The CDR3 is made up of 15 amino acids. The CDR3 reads CASSMRTPSSYEQYF. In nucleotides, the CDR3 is TGTGCCAGTAGTATGCGGACTCCGAGCTCCTACGAGCAGTACTTC.

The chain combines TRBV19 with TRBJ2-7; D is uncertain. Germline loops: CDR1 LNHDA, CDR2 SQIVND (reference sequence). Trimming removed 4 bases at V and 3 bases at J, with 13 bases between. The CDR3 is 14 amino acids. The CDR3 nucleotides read TGTGCCAGTAGTACCGGGCCTACCCTCTACGAGCAGTACTTC. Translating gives CASSTGPTLYEQYF.

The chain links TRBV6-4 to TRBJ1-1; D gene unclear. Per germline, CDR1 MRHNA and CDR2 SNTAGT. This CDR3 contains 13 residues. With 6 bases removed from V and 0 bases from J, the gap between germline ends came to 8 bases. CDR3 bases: TGTGCCAGCAGGATCTCGATGAACACTGAAGCTTTCTTT. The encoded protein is CASRISMNTEAFF.

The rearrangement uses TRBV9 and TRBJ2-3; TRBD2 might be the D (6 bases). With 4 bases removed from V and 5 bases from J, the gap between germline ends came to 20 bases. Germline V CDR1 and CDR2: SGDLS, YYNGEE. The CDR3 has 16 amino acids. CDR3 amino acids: CASSLSGLTGGDTQYF. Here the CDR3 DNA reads TGTGCCAGCAGCTTAAGCGGACTAACTGGTGGAGATACGCAGTATTTT. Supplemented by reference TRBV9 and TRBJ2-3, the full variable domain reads DSGVTQTPKHLITATGQRVTLRCSPRSGDLSVYWYQQSLDQGLQFLIQYYNGEERAKGNILERFSAQQFPDLHSELNLSSLELGDSALYFCASSLSGLTGGDTQYFGPGTRLTVL.

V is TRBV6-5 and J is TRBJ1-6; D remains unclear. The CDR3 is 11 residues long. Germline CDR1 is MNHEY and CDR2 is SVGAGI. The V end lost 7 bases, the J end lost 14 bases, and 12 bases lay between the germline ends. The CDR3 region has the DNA TGTGCCAGCACCTCCTCGGCCACCCTCCACTTT. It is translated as CASTSSATLHF.

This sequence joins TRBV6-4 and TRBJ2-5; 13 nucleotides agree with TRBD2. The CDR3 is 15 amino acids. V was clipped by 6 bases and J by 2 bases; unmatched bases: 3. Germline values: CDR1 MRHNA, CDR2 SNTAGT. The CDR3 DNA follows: TGTGCCAGCAGGGGGACTAGCGGGGTTCAAGAGACCCAGTACTTC. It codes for CASRGTSGVQETQYF.

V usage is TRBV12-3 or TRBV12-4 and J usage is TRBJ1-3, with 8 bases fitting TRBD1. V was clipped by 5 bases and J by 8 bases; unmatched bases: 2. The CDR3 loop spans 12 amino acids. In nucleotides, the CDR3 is TGTGCCAGCAGTCAGGGGGCAGACACCATATATTTT. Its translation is CASSQGADTIYF.

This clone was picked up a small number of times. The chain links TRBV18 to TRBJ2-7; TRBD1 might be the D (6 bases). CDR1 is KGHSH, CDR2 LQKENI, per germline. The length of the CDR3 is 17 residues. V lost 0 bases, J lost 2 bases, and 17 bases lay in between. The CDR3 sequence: CASSPPVYEQGPYEQYF. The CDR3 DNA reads TGTGCCAGCTCACCACCGGTGTATGAACAGGGCCCCTACGAGCAGTACTTC.

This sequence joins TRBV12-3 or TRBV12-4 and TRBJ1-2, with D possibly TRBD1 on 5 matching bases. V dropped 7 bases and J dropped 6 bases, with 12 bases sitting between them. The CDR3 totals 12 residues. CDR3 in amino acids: CASTRGVDGYTF. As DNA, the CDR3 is TGTGCCAGCACGAGGGGAGTAGATGGCTACACCTTC.

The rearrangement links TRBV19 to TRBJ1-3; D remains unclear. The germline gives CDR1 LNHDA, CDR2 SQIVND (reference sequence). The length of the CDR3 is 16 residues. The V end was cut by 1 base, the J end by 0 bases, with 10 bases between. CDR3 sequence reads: CASSIVATASGNTIYF. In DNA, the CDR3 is TGTGCCAGTAGTATAGTGGCCACCGCCTCTGGAAACACCATATATTTT.

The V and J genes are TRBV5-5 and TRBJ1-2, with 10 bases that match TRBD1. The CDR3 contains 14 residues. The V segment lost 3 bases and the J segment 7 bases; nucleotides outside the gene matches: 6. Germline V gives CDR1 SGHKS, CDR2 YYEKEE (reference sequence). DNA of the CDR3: TGTGCCAGCAGCTGGGACAGGGGAGTCGGTGGCTACACCTTC. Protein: CASSWDRGVGGYTF.

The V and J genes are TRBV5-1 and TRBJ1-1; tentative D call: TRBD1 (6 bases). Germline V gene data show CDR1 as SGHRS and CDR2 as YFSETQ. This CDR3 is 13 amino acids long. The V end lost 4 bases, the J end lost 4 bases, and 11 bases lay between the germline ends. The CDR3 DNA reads TGCGCCAGCAGCGGCCAAGGGGGCACTGAAGCTTTCTTT. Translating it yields CASSGQGGTEAFF.

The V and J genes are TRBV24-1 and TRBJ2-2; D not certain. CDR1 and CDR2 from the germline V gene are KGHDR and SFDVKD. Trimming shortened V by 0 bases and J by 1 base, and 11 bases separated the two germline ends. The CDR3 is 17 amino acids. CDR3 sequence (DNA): TGTGCCACCAGTGATTTGGTCGGTGTCGGGAACACCGGGGAGCTGTTTTTT. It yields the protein CATSDLVGVGNTGELFF.